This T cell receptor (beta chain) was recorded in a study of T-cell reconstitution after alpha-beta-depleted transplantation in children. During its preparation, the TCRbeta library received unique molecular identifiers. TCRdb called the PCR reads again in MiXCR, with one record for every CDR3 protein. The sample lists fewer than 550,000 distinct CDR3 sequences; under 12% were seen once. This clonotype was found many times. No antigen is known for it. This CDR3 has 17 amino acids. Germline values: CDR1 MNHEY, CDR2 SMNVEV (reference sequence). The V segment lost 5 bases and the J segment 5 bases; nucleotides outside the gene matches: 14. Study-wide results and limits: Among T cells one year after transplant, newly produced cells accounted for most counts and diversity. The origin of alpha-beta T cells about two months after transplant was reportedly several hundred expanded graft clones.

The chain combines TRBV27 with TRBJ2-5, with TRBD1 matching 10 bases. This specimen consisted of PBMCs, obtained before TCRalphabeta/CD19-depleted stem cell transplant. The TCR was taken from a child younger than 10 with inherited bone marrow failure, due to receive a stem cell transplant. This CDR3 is CASSQTDLTGGEETQYF. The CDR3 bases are TGTGCCAGCAGTCAAACCGATCTGACAGGGGGCGAGGAGACCCAGTACTTC.